The 23 T cell receptor beta chains listed next were all sequenced from one sample in a study of metastatic and nonmetastatic thyroid tumors. Thyroid surgery took place with no prior treatment in any patient. With MiXCR, TCRdb reprocessed the PCR reads. Found here are 7,000 to 8,000 clones, about 30% of them singletons; the top ten hold around 43%. Source material: tumor tissue. The receptors derive from a male donor with papillary thyroid cancer or a benign thyroid nodule (not recorded which). Some clones in this sample may be carry-over from other donors' samples.

The chain joins TRBV5-5 to TRBJ1-1; D gene unclear. The germline gives CDR1 SGHKS, CDR2 YYEKEE (reference sequence). This CDR3 is built from 13 residues. Trimming removed 3 bases at V and 3 bases at J, with 9 bases between. DNA of the CDR3: TGTGCCAGCAGCTGGGCCTCAGACACTGAAGCTTTCTTT. The encoded protein is CASSWASDTEAFF.

This chain connects TRBV10-3 to TRBJ2-1; 11 bases fit TRBD2. This CDR3 has 15 residues. CDR1 and CDR2 from the germline V gene are ENHRY and SYGVKD. V lost 5 bases and J lost 7; bases outside the gene matches: 7. CDR3 in amino acids: CAISTLAGAGNEQFF. The CDR3, as DNA: TGTGCCATCAGTACACTAGCGGGAGCGGGAAATGAGCAGTTCTTC.

This clone has more than one count but fewer than ten. The gene calls are TRBV27 and TRBJ2-3; a weak D match, TRBD2 (6 bases). The CDR3 has 15 amino acids. Trimming took off 1 base at V and 5 bases at J, with 13 bases between the two ends. In germline, CDR1 is MNHEY, CDR2 SMNVEV (reference sequence). As DNA, the CDR3 is TGTGCCAGCAGTTTATGGCCCGCGGGGAAAGATACGCAGTATTTT. It codes for CASSLWPAGKDTQYF.

The gene calls are TRBV30 and TRBJ1-1, with D hard to call. Germline CDR1 reads GTSNPN; CDR2 reads SVGIG (reference sequence). V shed 0 bases and J shed 3 bases, with 8 bases lying between them. The CDR3 contains 13 residues. CDR3 DNA sequence: TGTGCCTGGAGTGTACTACCGGACACTGAAGCTTTCTTT. Translation: CAWSVLPDTEAFF.

This clone came up many times. V and J are TRBV11-2 and TRBJ2-7; D unclear. Trimming shortened V by 4 bases and J by 0 bases, and 13 bases separated the two germline ends. In germline, CDR1 is SGHAT, CDR2 FQNNGV. The CDR3 extends over 15 amino acids. The CDR3 DNA reads TGTGCCAGCAGCTCAGGAGCAGCCAGCTCCTACGAGCAGTACTTC. Its translation: CASSSGAASSYEQYF.

The chain carries TRBV19 and TRBJ2-1; 10 bases match TRBD1. Germline V gene lookup returns CDR1 LNHDA and CDR2 SQIVND (reference sequence). Germline trimming cut 5 bases from V and 3 bases from J; bases unmatched to any gene: 7. The CDR3 is 16 residues long. Here the CDR3 DNA reads TGTGCCAGTAGTCCCGGGACAGGGGTATACTACAATGAGCAGTTCTTC. Amino acid sequence: CASSPGTGVYYNEQFF.

This clone showed up just a few times. The J gene is TRBJ1-2, the V gene TRBV15, with D maybe TRBD1 (6 bases). This CDR3 is built from 14 residues. Trimming pared 0 bases from V and 4 bases from J, leaving 9 bases between. The germline V gene encodes CDR1 LNHNV and CDR2 YYDKDF (reference sequence). The CDR3 region has the DNA TGTGCCACCAGCAGAGAGAACAGGGCCTATGGCTACACCTTC. Protein sequence: CATSRENRAYGYTF.

This clone was found a few times. The rearrangement joins TRBV28 to TRBJ1-6, with 7 bases identical to TRBD1. Germline CDR1 MDHEN, CDR2 SYDVKM. The CDR3 runs to 14 residues. Trimming removed 7 bases from V and 7 bases from J; junction bases left unmatched: 7. The CDR3 spells CASISTGWNSPLHF. In DNA, the CDR3 is TGTGCCAGCATTTCGACAGGGTGGAATTCACCCCTCCACTTT.

The chain has TRBV20-1 and TRBJ2-3, with 10 bases matching TRBD2. The V and J ends lost 2 bases and 4 bases, in that order; junction bases with no gene match: 6. CDR3 size: 15 residues. CDR1 and CDR2 from the germline V gene are DFQATT and SNEGSKA (reference sequence). CDR3 DNA: TGCAGTGCTAGAAACCCGCTAGCGGGAGCAGATACGCAGTATTTT. It translates to CSARNPLAGADTQYF.

By frequency in the sample, this clone is medium-sized. The rearrangement joins TRBV25-1 to TRBJ2-2; D not certain. V shed 1 base and J shed 7 bases, with 4 bases lying between them. The CDR3 is made up of 12 amino acids. Germline V gives CDR1 MGHDK, CDR2 SYGVNS. The CDR3 nucleotides read TGTGCCAGCAGTGAATTGGGCGGGGAGCTGTTTTTT. Its protein product is CASSELGGELFF.

The chain has TRBV5-1 and TRBJ2-1; a possible D gene is TRBD1 (6 bases). The CDR3 consists of 17 residues. V was pared by 4 bases and J by 0 bases, with 17 bases between. The germline V gene encodes CDR1 SGHRS and CDR2 YFSETQ. The CDR3 sequence is CASSTFRDISSYNEQFF. As DNA, the CDR3 is TGCGCCAGCAGCACCTTCCGGGACATTAGCTCCTACAATGAGCAGTTCTTC.

This chain uses TRBV5-1 with TRBJ2-2; possible D gene TRBD1, 5 bases. The CDR3 covers 15 residues. V lost 2 bases, J lost 6 bases, and 14 bases lay in between. CDR1 and CDR2 (germline): SGHRS, YFSETQ. The DNA for the CDR3 is TGCGCCAGCAGCTTCTACGGACATTACGCCGGGGAGCTGTTTTTT. This sequence encodes CASSFYGHYAGELFF. Complete variable domain (other parts from reference TRBV5-1 and TRBJ2-2): KAGVTQTPRYLIKTRGQQVTLSCSPISGHRSVSWYQQTPGQGLQFLFEYFSETQRNKGNFPGRFSGRQFSNSRSEMNVSTLELGDSALYLCASSFYGHYAGELFFGEGSRLTVL.

This clone was seen a handful of times. This chain connects TRBV19 to TRBJ1-2; 9 bases fit TRBD1. CDR3 length equals 15 residues. J lost 8 bases, V lost 5 bases, and 12 bases had no gene match. The V gene's germline CDR1 is LNHDA and CDR2 SQIVND (reference sequence). CDR3 DNA sequence: TGTGCCAGTAGTCCTTCCACAGGGGGCGAAGTAGGCTACACCTTC. It codes for CASSPSTGGEVGYTF.

The V gene is TRBV20-1, the J gene TRBJ1-5; D uncertain. Trimming took off 0 bases at V and 3 bases at J, with 6 bases between the two ends. This CDR3 is 13 amino acids long. CDR1 is DFQATT, CDR2 SNEGSKA, per germline (reference sequence). The CDR3 DNA sequence: TGCAGTGCTAGAGATTGGGACAATCAGCCCCAGCATTTT. Translation: CSARDWDNQPQHF.

This clone was counted only a few times. This chain joins TRBV6-5 and TRBJ2-2, with no clear D. Germline lookup yields CDR1 MNHEY and CDR2 SVGAGI. V was shortened by 4 bases and J by 8 bases, with 8 bases between the two germline ends. The CDR3 is 12 residues long. The CDR3 region has the DNA TGTGCCAGCAGTTTGTCGGGTGGGGAGCTGTTTTTT. Translated, it gives CASSLSGGELFF.

In its sample, this clone was seen a few times. The chain has TRBV27 and TRBJ2-4; possibly TRBD1 for D (6 bases). Trimming stripped 2 bases from V and 8 bases from J, with 13 bases between. The germline CDR1 and CDR2 sequences are MNHEY and SMNVEV (reference sequence). There are 14 residues in the CDR3. Written as DNA, the CDR3 is TGTGCCAGCAGTTTAGACAGGTTGAGGGACATTCAGTACTTC. Its protein is CASSLDRLRDIQYF.

The chain combines TRBV20-1 with TRBJ2-5; a weak D match, TRBD2 (5 bases). The CDR3 sequence is 13 residues long. Between the trimmed V and J ends, which lost 3 bases and 5 bases, there was a span of 13 bases. Germline V gene lookup returns CDR1 DFQATT and CDR2 SNEGSKA (reference sequence). Written as DNA, the CDR3 is TGCAGTGCTAGGGTGGGTGGGAGTGAGACCCAGTACTTC. Amino acid sequence: CSARVGGSETQYF.

This clone came up a few times. This rearrangement joins TRBV9 to TRBJ1-1, with TRBD1 as a possible D gene (6 bases). V lost 4 bases and J 6 bases, leaving 13 bases between the germline ends. The CDR3 has 13 amino acids. Germline CDR1 and CDR2: SGDLS and YYNGEE. The CDR3 is CASSRDTRSEAFF. The CDR3 coding sequence is TGTGCCAGCAGCCGGGACACAAGATCTGAAGCTTTCTTT.

In this sample, this clone turned up many times. This same CDR3 is encoded by further DNA sequences in the sample. This chain connects TRBV6-1 to TRBJ1-6, with TRBD1 matching over 8 bases. V dropped 5 bases and J dropped 15; count of bases not matched to a gene: 3. The length of the CDR3 is 11 residues. Germline-derived CDR1 and CDR2 are MNHNS and SASEGT. CDR3 protein: CASSLGQGLHF. CDR3 nucleotides: TGTGCCAGCAGTCTCGGACAGGGCCTCCACTTT.

The chain recombines TRBV20-1 with TRBJ1-5, with D possibly TRBD1 on 5 matching bases. Germline V gene data show CDR1 as DFQATT and CDR2 as SNEGSKA (reference sequence). The V end was cut by 5 bases, the J end by 5 bases, with 10 bases between. CDR3 length: 12 residues. CDR3 nucleotides: TGCAGTGCTGTCACGGGGGATCAGCCCCAGCATTTT. This gives the protein CSAVTGDQPQHF.

This sequence joins TRBV19 and TRBJ1-4; 8 bases match TRBD1. CDR1 and CDR2 from the germline V gene are LNHDA and SQIVND (reference sequence). This CDR3 has 16 amino acids. J was trimmed by 5 bases and V by 7 bases; bases with no gene match: 12. DNA for the CDR3: TGTGCCAGTATACGGACAGGGACCCCTCCGAATGAAAAACTGTTTTTT. Amino acids: CASIRTGTPPNEKLFF. Looking up the rest from reference TRBV19 and TRBJ1-4 gives the full variable domain: DGGITQSPKYLFRKEGQNVTLSCEQNLNHDAMYWYRQDPGQGLRLIYYSQIVNDFQKGDIAEGYSVSREKKESFPLTVTSAQKNPTAFYLCASIRTGTPPNEKLFFGSGTQLSVL.

This clone has more than one count but fewer than ten. This chain links TRBV7-9 with TRBJ2-5, with D possibly matching TRBD1 (5 bases). The V gene lost 5 bases and the J gene lost 0 bases, with 13 bases spanning the gap. This CDR3 contains 15 residues. Germline V gene lookup returns CDR1 SEHNR and CDR2 FQNEAQ (reference sequence). For the CDR3, the DNA is TGTGCCAGCAGCCGCGGCCAGGGCGACCAAGAGACCCAGTACTTC. It yields the protein CASSRGQGDQETQYF.

As DNA, the CDR3 is TGTGCCAGCAGCTTAGGATCTTCAGGAAACACTGAAGCTTTCTTT. It specifies CASSLGSSGNTEAFF. The chain uses TRBV7-9 and TRBJ1-1; D call uncertain. The CDR3 has 15 amino acids. Germline lookup yields CDR1 SEHNR and CDR2 FQNEAQ (reference sequence). V lost 1 base and J lost 2, with 11 bases in between.